A selection of T cell receptor beta chains follows, all from one sample in a study of T cell responses to AZD1222 COVID-19 vaccine. Measured with immunoSEQ multiplex PCR; TCRdb has only the in-frame clones, and not every one. The sample has under 200,000 clones, 75% to 95% seen once. This sample comprised peripheral blood, obtained on day 0 of AZD1222 vaccination. Receptor source: an adult in good health. CDR3s include the opening cysteine and the closing phenylalanine or tryptophan. D genes are given only for firm matches. Some rows have no size entry. The others give once, few or many, or a class for an expanded clone.

cdr3_nt	cdr3_aa	d_call	clone_size	j_call	v_call
TGTGCCAGCAGTTTTTCTCCCCCCCAGGAGAATGAGCAGTTCTTC	CASSFSPPQENEQFF	.	.	TRBJ2-1	TRBV28
TGCGCCAGCAGTTTGATGGTCGGCGAAAAACTGTTTTTT	CASSLMVGEKLFF	.	.	TRBJ1-4	TRBV5-1
TGTGCCAGCAGTTACTCTCAGGGGGGGGAGACCCAGTACTTC	CASSYSQGGETQYF	.	.	TRBJ2-5	TRBV6-5
TGTGCCAGCAGCTTGGACTACTCCTACGAGCAGTACTTC	CASSLDYSYEQYF	.	.	TRBJ2-7	TRBV5-5
TGTGCCAGCAGTTTATATTCCAGGGCCGAGGTCCTGACTTTC	CASSLYSRAEVLTF	.	.	TRBJ2-6	TRBV27
TGTGCCAGCTCACCACCAGCGGGGAATCATGGCTACACCTTC	CASSPPAGNHGYTF	.	.	TRBJ1-2	TRBV18
TGTGCCAGCAGCCACCCGCCGTGTGGCCTGACCTATTACAATGAGCAGTTCTTC	CASSHPPCGLTYYNEQFF	.	.	TRBJ2-1	TRBV3-1/TRBV3-2
TGTGCCAGCAGGCCCGACAGGGACGATGGTGAAAAACTGTTTTTT	CASRPDRDDGEKLFF	TRBD1	.	TRBJ1-4	TRBV6-6
TGTGCCAGCAGCACCCTCAGTTCACCCCTCCACTTT	CASSTLSSPLHF	.	.	TRBJ1-6	TRBV12-3/TRBV12-4
TGTGCCAGTAGACGGACAGGGGGCGATGAAAAACTGTTTTTT	CASRRTGGDEKLFF	TRBD1	.	TRBJ1-4	TRBV19
TGTGCCAGCTCACCTCTCGGGTTGAGGGAAGGAGACACGCAGTATTTT	CASSPLGLREGDTQYF	.	.	TRBJ2-3	TRBV18
TGTGCCAGCAGTTTTCAGGGAAATGAAAAACTGTTTTTT	CASSFQGNEKLFF	.	.	TRBJ1-4	TRBV28
TGTGCCAGCAGCCGTATGGATGATCAGCCCCAGCATTTT	CASSRMDDQPQHF	.	.	TRBJ1-5	TRBV6-5
TGTGCCAGCAGTGAGGACAGTGGGAACACCGGGGAGCTGTTTTTT	CASSEDSGNTGELFF	.	.	TRBJ2-2	TRBV6-4
TGTGCCAGCTCACCGATTGGAGGGCGGGGGGACACTGAAGCTTTCTTT	CASSPIGGRGDTEAFF	.	.	TRBJ1-1	TRBV18
TGTGCCAGCAGGACGACAGGGGTTGGAAACACCATATATTTT	CASRTTGVGNTIYF	TRBD1	.	TRBJ1-3	TRBV27
TGTGCCACCAGTGCCGGGCAGGGGGCTCATACTGAAGCTTTCTTT	CATSAGQGAHTEAFF	TRBD1	.	TRBJ1-1	TRBV24-1
TGTGCCAGCTCACCACCCTACGGTCCCACTGAAGCTTTCTTT	CASSPPYGPTEAFF	.	.	TRBJ1-1	TRBV18
TGTGCCAGTAGTCTCGGAAGGCAGTACGAGCAGTACTTC	CASSLGRQYEQYF	.	.	TRBJ2-7	TRBV19
TGCGCCAGCAGCCGGACAGGGGGGGACACTGAAGCTTTCTTT	CASSRTGGDTEAFF	TRBD1	.	TRBJ1-1	TRBV5-1
TGTGCCTGGAGTGGACAGCCGAACACTGAAGCTTTCTTT	CAWSGQPNTEAFF	.	.	TRBJ1-1	TRBV30
TGTGCCAGCAGCCAAAACAGGGTTGCTGAAGCTTTCTTT	CASSQNRVAEAFF	.	.	TRBJ1-1	TRBV14
TGTGCCAGCAGCAAGACAGGGAACACTGAAGCTTTCTTT	CASSKTGNTEAFF	.	.	TRBJ1-1	TRBV11-3
TGTGCCAGAGGGGACAGGGGAAACACTGAAGCTTTCTTT	CARGDRGNTEAFF	TRBD1	.	TRBJ1-1	TRBV7-2
TGTGCCAGCAGTTACGGCCCACTATCCCACACAGATACGCAGTATTTT	CASSYGPLSHTDTQYF	.	.	TRBJ2-3	TRBV6-5
TGTGCCAGCAGTTACGGGGGGGCCACTATCTCTGGAAACACCATATATTTT	CASSYGGATISGNTIYF	.	.	TRBJ1-3	TRBV6-2/TRBV6-3
TGCGCCAGCAGCTTAACCCCCCCGGGATCTAATCAGCCCCAGCATTTT	CASSLTPPGSNQPQHF	.	once	TRBJ1-5	TRBV4-1
TGCGCCAGCAGCCAAGTTACAGGGTCGAACACCGGGGAGCTGTTTTTT	CASSQVTGSNTGELFF	.	.	TRBJ2-2	TRBV4-3
TGTGCCAGTAGTCTCGACAGGGCCACTGAAGCTTTCTTT	CASSLDRATEAFF	TRBD1	.	TRBJ1-1	TRBV19
TGCGCCAGCAGCCAAGGAGTGGGGGACGGGGGGGCCAGAGAGACCCAGTACTTC	CASSQGVGDGGARETQYF	TRBD2	.	TRBJ2-5	TRBV4-1
TGCGCCAGCAGCTTTGGGACAGGGGCGGGCTATGGCTACACCTTC	CASSFGTGAGYGYTF	TRBD1	.	TRBJ1-2	TRBV5-1
TGTGCCAGCAGCCTCAGGGGAACTCCCCTCCACTTT	CASSLRGTPLHF	.	.	TRBJ1-6	TRBV6-5
TGTGCCAGCTCACCACTTCCGGCAGATACGCAGTATTTT	CASSPLPADTQYF	.	.	TRBJ2-3	TRBV18
TGTGCCAGCAGCTATAGCGGGGGGACCTACAATGAGCAGTTCTTC	CASSYSGGTYNEQFF	TRBD2	.	TRBJ2-1	TRBV11-2
TGTGCCACCAGTGGGGATGGCACTGAAGCTTTCTTT	CATSGDGTEAFF	.	.	TRBJ1-1	TRBV24-1
TGTGCCAGCGGGGCAAGGGGCGGTGGAAACACCATATATTTT	CASGARGGGNTIYF	.	.	TRBJ1-3	TRBV6-5
TGCGCCAGCAGCCAAGACCCCGGGACTAGCACAGATACGCAGTATTTT	CASSQDPGTSTDTQYF	.	.	TRBJ2-3	TRBV4-3
TGTGCCAGCAGTTACTCAGGACCAGGGGGAGGCTACACCTTC	CASSYSGPGGGYTF	TRBD1	.	TRBJ1-2	TRBV6-5
TGTGCCGGGGGACAGGTGTTCTCTGGGGCCAACGTCCTGACTTTC	CAGGQVFSGANVLTF	TRBD1	few	TRBJ2-6	TRBV6-1
TGTGCCAGCAGAGCGGGGGGCACGAACACCGGGGAGCTGTTTTTT	CASRAGGTNTGELFF	TRBD2	.	TRBJ2-2	TRBV28
TGTGCCAGCAGCTTAAACAGGGAGACCCAGTACTTC	CASSLNRETQYF	.	.	TRBJ2-5	TRBV7-2
TGTGCCAGCTCAAACCTCCGTGGGGGGGCACAAGAGACCCAGTACTTC	CASSNLRGGAQETQYF	.	.	TRBJ2-5	TRBV28
TGTGCCAGCAGCTTAGAGGTAGCGGGGGCCACAGATACGCAGTATTTT	CASSLEVAGATDTQYF	TRBD2	.	TRBJ2-3	TRBV7-6
TGCGCCAGCAGACAGGGCAATCAGCCCCAGCATTTT	CASRQGNQPQHF	.	.	TRBJ1-5	TRBV5-1
TGCGCCAGCAGCCAAGATCGCGGACCTGGTGGAAACACCATATATTTT	CASSQDRGPGGNTIYF	.	.	TRBJ1-3	TRBV4-3
TGTGCCAGCAGTTTAGGGTCCTCTTGGACTGAAGCTTTCTTT	CASSLGSSWTEAFF	.	.	TRBJ1-1	TRBV28
TGTGCCAGCAGCTCCACAGGGGGCTCCTACAATGAGCAGTTCTTC	CASSSTGGSYNEQFF	TRBD1	.	TRBJ2-1	TRBV6-4
TGTGCCAGCAGCCTCCCAGGGGGGTGGGAGCCCCAGCATTTT	CASSLPGGWEPQHF	TRBD1	.	TRBJ1-5	TRBV6-6
TGTGCCAGCAGCTCCCACGGTCGGACAGGCCAAGAAAAACTGTTTTTT	CASSSHGRTGQEKLFF	TRBD1	.	TRBJ1-4	TRBV7-9
TGCGCCAGCAGCTTGGTGTTGGGATCCGGGAATGAAAAACTGTTTTTT	CASSLVLGSGNEKLFF	.	.	TRBJ1-4	TRBV5-1
TGTGCCAGCAGCCACAGGGAGGGAGATGAAAAACTGTTTTTT	CASSHREGDEKLFF	.	.	TRBJ1-4	TRBV7-9
TGTGCCAGCAGCCCGGAACAGGGGTACAATGAGCAGTTCTTC	CASSPEQGYNEQFF	TRBD1	.	TRBJ2-1	TRBV9